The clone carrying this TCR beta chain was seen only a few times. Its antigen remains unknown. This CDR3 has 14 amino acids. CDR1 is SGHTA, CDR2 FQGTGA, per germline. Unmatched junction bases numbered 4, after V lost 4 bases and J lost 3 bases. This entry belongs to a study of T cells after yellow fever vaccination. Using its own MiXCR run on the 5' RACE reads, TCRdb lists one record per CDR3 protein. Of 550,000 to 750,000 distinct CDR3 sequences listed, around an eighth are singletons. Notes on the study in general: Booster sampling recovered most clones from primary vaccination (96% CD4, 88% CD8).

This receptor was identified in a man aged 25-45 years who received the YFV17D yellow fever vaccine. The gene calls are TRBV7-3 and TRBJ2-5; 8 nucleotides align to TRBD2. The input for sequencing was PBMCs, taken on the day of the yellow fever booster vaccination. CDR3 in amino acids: CASSYRGGEETQYF. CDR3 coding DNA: TGTGCCAGCAGCTACCGGGGGGGGGAAGAGACCCAGTACTTC. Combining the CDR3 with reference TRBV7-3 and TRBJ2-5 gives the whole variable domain GAGVSQTPSNKVTEKGKYVELRCDPISGHTALYWYRQSLGQGPEFLIYFQGTGAADDSGLPNDRFFAVRPEGSVSTLKIQRTERGDSAVYLCASSYRGGEETQYFGPGTRLLVL.